A selection of T cell receptor beta chains follows, all from one sample in a study of a mutant IDH1 vaccine in newly diagnosed glioma. TCRdb keeps only in-frame clones here, not all; method: immunoSEQ multiplex PCR. The data show approximately 88,000 clones, with around three quarters seen just once and approximately 7.9% held by the top ten. The sample consisted of PBMCs, taken from a glioma patient treated with radiotherapy, temozolomide or both. The origin of the receptors is a man aged 35-49 years with glioma. CDR3s include the opening cysteine and the closing phenylalanine or tryptophan. Fields, in order: D gene, clone size, J gene, V gene, CDR3 protein, CDR3 DNA. A D gene is named only where the DNA matches it firmly. Expanded clones get a size class; other rows say once, few or many, or leave the size out.

>-|-|TRBJ2-6|TRBV5-1
CASSLVTTDSLSGANVLTF
TGCGCCAGCAGCTTAGTTACGACCGATAGCCTCTCTGGGGCCAACGTCCTGACTTTC
>TRBD2|-|TRBJ2-7|TRBV4-1
CASSQPGGASYEQYF
TGCGCCAGCAGCCAACCCGGGGGGGCGTCCTACGAGCAGTACTTC
>TRBD1|few|TRBJ1-1|TRBV30
CAWRIGGQGAMAFF
TGTGCCTGGAGGATCGGCGGACAGGGGGCGATGGCTTTCTTT
>-|-|TRBJ2-2|TRBV4-3
CASSLDTSTGELFF
TGCGCCAGCAGCCTAGATACGAGCACCGGGGAGCTGTTTTTT
>-|once|TRBJ1-4|TRBV4-1
CASSKEGFGEKLFF
TGCGCCAGCAGCAAAGAGGGGTTCGGCGAAAAACTGTTTTTT
>-|few|TRBJ1-1|TRBV6-5
CASSYSAGSEAFF
TGTGCCAGCAGTTACTCGGCGGGATCTGAAGCTTTCTTT
>TRBD1|-|TRBJ1-6|TRBV7-9
CASSSTGRVNSPLHF
TGTGCCAGCAGCTCGACAGGGCGGGTTAATTCACCCCTCCACTTT
>-|-|TRBJ1-4|TRBV6-1
CASSMTQAGEKLFF
TGTGCCAGCAGTATGACACAAGCGGGTGAAAAACTGTTTTTT
>-|-|TRBJ2-5|TRBV4-3
CASSHLLPDAPYF
TGCGCCAGCAGCCACCTACTCCCGGACGCACCGTACTTC
>-|-|TRBJ2-7|TRBV21-1
CASSKAGNRWEQYF
TGTGCCAGCAGCAAAGCGGGCAATAGGTGGGAGCAGTACTTC
>-|-|TRBJ1-3|TRBV7-8
CASSLVGTSGNTIYF
TGTGCCAGCAGCTTAGTAGGGACCTCTGGAAACACCATATATTTT
>TRBD1|-|TRBJ2-7|TRBV7-2
CASSLVGTVNPYEQYF
TGTGCCAGCAGCTTAGTTGGGACAGTTAACCCCTACGAGCAGTACTTC
>-|-|TRBJ1-5|TRBV19
CASSISANRAQPQHF
TGTGCCAGTAGTATAAGCGCTAATCGGGCCCAGCCCCAGCATTTT
>-|-|TRBJ1-2|TRBV5-1
CASSLRDGRYGYTF
TGCGCCAGCAGCTTACGGGACGGACGCTATGGCTACACCTTC
>-|-|TRBJ1-3|TRBV7-3
CASSLIGDGPRGNTIYF
TGTGCCAGCAGCTTAATCGGCGACGGTCCACGTGGAAACACCATATATTTT
>-|-|TRBJ1-2|TRBV30
CAWSVLPLAHYGYTF
TGTGCCTGGAGTGTACTCCCTCTGGCCCACTATGGCTACACCTTC
>-|-|TRBJ2-3|TRBV7-8
CASSLLTQHSGDTQYF
TGTGCCAGCAGCTTATTAACACAGCACTCCGGAGATACGCAGTATTTT
>TRBD2|-|TRBJ2-7|TRBV20-1
CSARTSGNAYF
TGCAGTGCTAGGACTAGCGGGAATGCGTACTTC
>-|-|TRBJ2-7|TRBV15
CATARGRGGEQYF
TGTGCCACCGCCAGGGGGAGGGGAGGCGAGCAGTACTTC
>-|-|TRBJ2-7|TRBV25-1
CASSDALPTYEQYF
TGTGCCAGCAGTGATGCACTCCCTACCTACGAGCAGTACTTC
>-|-|TRBJ2-7|TRBV11-2
CASSRAYEQYF
TGTGCCAGCAGCCGTGCCTACGAGCAGTACTTC
>TRBD1|-|TRBJ1-2|TRBV14
CASSQEDREEGYTF
TGTGCCAGCAGCCAAGAGGACAGGGAGGAAGGCTACACCTTC
>TRBD1|-|TRBJ1-2|TRBV29-1
CSVRRQGEGGYGYTF
TGCAGCGTTCGCAGACAGGGGGAGGGGGGCTATGGCTACACCTTC
>-|-|TRBJ2-3|TRBV10-1
CASTFTTDEGADTQYF
TGCGCCAGTACCTTCACGACTGATGAAGGCGCAGATACGCAGTATTTT
>-|-|TRBJ1-4|TRBV15
CATSRDSVGQTLKLFF
TGTGCCACCAGCAGAGATTCGGTTGGCCAAACCCTAAAACTGTTTTTT
>TRBD1|-|TRBJ2-1|TRBV4-2
CASSQWQGANEQFF
TGTGCCAGCAGCCAATGGCAGGGGGCCAATGAGCAGTTCTTC
>-|-|TRBJ1-1|TRBV19
CASTQAPGSTAFF
TGTGCCAGTACGCAGGCCCCAGGGTCCACGGCTTTCTTT
>-|-|TRBJ1-5|TRBV30
CAWSVGVGSNQPQHF
TGTGCCTGGAGTGTCGGGGTAGGTAGCAATCAGCCCCAGCATTTT
>-|once|TRBJ1-2|TRBV15
CATSREEWLNYGYTF
TGTGCCACCAGCAGAGAAGAATGGCTTAACTATGGCTACACCTTC
>TRBD1|-|TRBJ1-2|TRBV6-1
CASSASTGGDIYGYTF
TGTGCCAGCAGTGCAAGTACAGGGGGGGATATCTATGGCTACACCTTC
>-|-|TRBJ1-4|TRBV30
CAWSDSGRSEKLFF
TGTGCCTGGAGTGATTCGGGGAGGTCGGAAAAACTGTTTTTT
>TRBD1|-|TRBJ1-4|TRBV5-1
CASSEGQGGEKLFF
TGCGCCAGCAGCGAGGGACAGGGGGGTGAAAAACTGTTTTTT
>-|-|TRBJ1-1|TRBV27
CASSRIRTGVPQEAFF
TGTGCCAGCAGCCGGATAAGAACGGGAGTACCTCAAGAAGCTTTCTTT
>-|once|TRBJ2-4|TRBV5-5
CASSSDNKNIQYF
TGTGCCAGCAGCTCCGACAACAAAAACATTCAGTACTTC
>-|once|TRBJ1-5|TRBV7-6
CASSLATGTQHF
TGTGCCAGCAGCTTAGCGACGGGGACCCAGCATTTT
>-|few|TRBJ2-2|TRBV15
CATSRDEGLGRVAGELFF
TGTGCCACCAGCAGAGATGAGGGCCTAGGGCGTGTGGCCGGGGAGCTGTTTTTT
>TRBD1|-|TRBJ1-2|TRBV7-2
CASSLVQTGGVGYTF
TGTGCCAGCAGCTTAGTACAGACAGGGGGGGTAGGCTACACCTTC
>-|-|TRBJ2-7|TRBV30
CAWNSQPISYEQYF
TGTGCCTGGAATTCACAGCCCATCTCCTACGAGCAGTACTTC
>-|-|TRBJ1-3|TRBV9
CASSLTGSGNTIYF
TGTGCCAGCAGCCTTACAGGGTCTGGAAACACCATATATTTT
>-|-|TRBJ2-3|TRBV9
CASSVDGGGTDTQYF
TGTGCCAGCAGCGTAGACGGAGGAGGCACAGATACGCAGTATTTT
>-|-|TRBJ2-3|TRBV18
CASSPLSDTQYF
TGTGCCAGCTCACCCCTGTCAGATACGCAGTATTTT
>-|-|TRBJ2-7|TRBV11-1
CASSLVQGFEQYF
TGTGCCAGCAGCCTCGTTCAGGGATTCGAGCAGTACTTC
>-|-|TRBJ1-6|TRBV4-1
CASRSTSGSYNSPLHF
TGCGCCAGCCGAAGCACTTCGGGGTCCTATAATTCACCCCTCCACTTT